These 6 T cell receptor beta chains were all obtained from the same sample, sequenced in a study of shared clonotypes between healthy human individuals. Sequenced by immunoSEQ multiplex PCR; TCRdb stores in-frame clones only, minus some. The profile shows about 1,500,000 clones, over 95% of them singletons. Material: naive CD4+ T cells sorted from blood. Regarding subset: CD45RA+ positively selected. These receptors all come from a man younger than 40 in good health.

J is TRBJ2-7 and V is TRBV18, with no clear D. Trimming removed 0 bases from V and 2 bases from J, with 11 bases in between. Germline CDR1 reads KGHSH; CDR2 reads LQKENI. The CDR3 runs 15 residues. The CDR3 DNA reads TGTGCCAGCTCACCACCGGTCAGATCCACCTACGAGCAGTACTTC. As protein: CASSPPVRSTYEQYF.

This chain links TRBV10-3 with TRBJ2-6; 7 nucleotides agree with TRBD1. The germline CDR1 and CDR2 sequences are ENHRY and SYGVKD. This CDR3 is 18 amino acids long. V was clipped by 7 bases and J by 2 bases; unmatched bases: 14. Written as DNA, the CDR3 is TGTGCCATCAAGCATTCAGGGGGAAACTTTGCTGGGGCCAACGTCCTGACTTTC. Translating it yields CAIKHSGGNFAGANVLTF.

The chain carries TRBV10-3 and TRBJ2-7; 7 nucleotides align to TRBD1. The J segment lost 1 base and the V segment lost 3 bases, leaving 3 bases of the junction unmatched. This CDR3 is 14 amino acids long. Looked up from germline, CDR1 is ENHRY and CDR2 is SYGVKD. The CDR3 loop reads CAISDGQESYEQYF. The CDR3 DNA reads TGTGCCATCAGTGATGGACAGGAATCCTACGAGCAGTACTTC.

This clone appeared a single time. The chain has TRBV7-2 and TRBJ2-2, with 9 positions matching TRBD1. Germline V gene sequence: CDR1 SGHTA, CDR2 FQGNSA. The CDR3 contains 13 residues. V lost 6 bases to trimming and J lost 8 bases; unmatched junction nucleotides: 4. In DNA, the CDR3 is TGTGCCAGCAGGGACAGGGGACTAGGGGAGCTGTTTTTT. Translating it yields CASRDRGLGELFF.

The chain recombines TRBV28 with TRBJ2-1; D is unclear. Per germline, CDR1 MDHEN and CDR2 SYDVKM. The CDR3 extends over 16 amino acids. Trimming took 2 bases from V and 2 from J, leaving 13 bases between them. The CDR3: CASSLGPVPAYNEQFF. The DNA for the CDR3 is TGTGCCAGCAGTTTAGGGCCGGTTCCCGCCTACAATGAGCAGTTCTTC.

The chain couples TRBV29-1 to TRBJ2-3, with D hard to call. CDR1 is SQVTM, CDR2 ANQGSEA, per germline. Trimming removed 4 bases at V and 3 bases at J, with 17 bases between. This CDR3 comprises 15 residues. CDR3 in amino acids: CSVVGWASSTDTQYF. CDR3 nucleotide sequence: TGCAGCGTTGTGGGTTGGGCTTCCTCGACAGATACGCAGTATTTT.